The 9 T cell receptor beta chains below come from one sample, sequenced in a study of tumor-infiltrating lymphocytes in primary liver carcinoma. A primer in the constant region served to generate TCR beta cDNA from 500 ng of total RNA. Three rounds of nested multiplex PCR with slightly modified ARM-PCR produced TCR beta libraries. The study ran its first two PCR rounds for nine to ten cycles each, using TRBV1-TRBV30 forward primers and a C-beta reverse primer. MiXCR, applied by TCRdb to the multiplex PCR reads, yields one record per CDR3 protein. The sample has a few hundred thousand distinct CDR3 sequences; roughly 60% are singletons. Unsorted whole blood yielded blood RNA, and germline DNA was extracted as well. What was sequenced was peripheral blood. These receptors were collected from a woman aged 30 to 39 with primary liver carcinoma and hepatitis B virus infection.

The genes are TRBV14 and TRBJ1-2; D uncertain. The germline V gene encodes CDR1 SGHDN and CDR2 FVKESK. The CDR3 totals 15 residues. V was shortened by 1 base and J by 9 bases, with 18 bases between the two germline ends. This chain's CDR3 is CASSQGTEVGSSYTF. CDR3 in DNA: TGTGCCAGCAGCCAAGGAACAGAGGTGGGAAGTAGCTACACCTTC.

The V and J genes are TRBV29-1 and TRBJ1-1; no definite D call. CDR1 is SQVTM, CDR2 ANQGSEA, per germline. The CDR3 is 13 residues long. The V end lost 1 base, the J end lost 7 bases, and 13 bases lay between the germline ends. The CDR3 here is CSVEGQLSIEAFF. Here the CDR3 DNA reads TGCAGCGTTGAAGGCCAGTTGAGCATTGAAGCTTTCTTT.

Notes on this clonotype: This sequence may be a read error, since a much larger clone differs from it by one base. The rearrangement links TRBV12-3 or TRBV12-4 to TRBJ2-5; 7 bases agree with TRBD1. This CDR3 is 15 amino acids long. The CDR3 DNA is TGTGCCGGCAGGCCCGGGACAGCGACCCAAGAGACCCAGTACTTC. Translation: CAGRPGTATQETQYF.

The chain joins TRBV11-3 to TRBJ2-4; D gene ambiguous. The ends were cut back, 8 bases at V and 15 bases at J, with 29 bases in the middle. Germline V CDR1 and CDR2: SGHNT, YENEEA. CDR3 length equals 15 residues. The DNA for the CDR3 is TGTGCCAGCTGCCACGGTTTCCCAGCCAAAAACATCCGGTACTTC. This codes for CASCHGFPAKNIRYF.

This clonotype appeared once. This may be a read error, as it is one base from a much larger clone. This chain links TRBV29-1 with TRBJ1-4; the D is unclear. Germline CDR1 SQVTM, CDR2 ANQGSEA. This CDR3 contains 13 residues. V gave up 2 bases and J gave up 7 bases, with 11 bases separating them. In DNA, the CDR3 is TGCAGCGTTGAATTCCTATTGGGTGAAAAACTGTTTTTT. This sequence encodes CSVEFLLGEKLFF.

Comments on this clonotype: This likely comes from a read error, as the CDR3 has no conserved phenylalanine or tryptophan at its end. This chain connects TRBV4-3 to TRBJ2-7, with 8 bases matching TRBD1. This CDR3 spans 14 amino acids. The germline V gene has CDR1 LGHNA and CDR2 YSLEER. The CDR3 is CASSQDQGASEQYY. DNA of the CDR3: TGCGCTAGCAGCCAAGACCAGGGGGCCTCCGAGCAGTACTAC.

This clonotype turned up a few times. The chain carries TRBV6-5 and TRBJ2-5; 10 nucleotides align to TRBD2. In germline, CDR1 is MNHEY, CDR2 SVGAGI. V was pared by 6 bases and J by 4 bases, with 8 bases of the junction left unmatched. CDR3 length: 15 amino acids. CDR3 DNA: TGTGCCAGCAGCCCCTTAGCGGGAGGAACAGAGACCCAGTACTTC. This sequence encodes CASSPLAGGTETQYF.

Note on this clonotype: The junction does not match germline at one end; this may be a read error. The rearrangement links TRBV5-1 to TRBJ2-1; 8 positions agree with TRBD2. This CDR3 spans 14 amino acids. CDR1 SGHRS and CDR2 YFSETQ come from the germline V gene. The CDR3 region is CASSSGISPNEQFF. The CDR3 nucleotides read TGCGCCAGCAGTAGCGGGATTTCCCCCAATGAGCAATTCTTC.

About this clonotype itself: Since no conserved phenylalanine or tryptophan closes the CDR3, a read error is the likely cause. The V gene is TRBV11-2, the J gene TRBJ2-2; possible D gene TRBD2, 5 bases. Trimming stripped 7 bases from V and 3 bases from J, with 12 bases between. Germline CDR1 SGHAT, CDR2 FQNNGV. The CDR3 runs to 14 residues. The CDR3 spells CASIFSADTGELFL. CDR3 sequence (DNA): TGTGCCAGCATCTTTAGCGCGGACACCGGGGAGCTGTTTCTT.